Given below is one T cell receptor (beta chain) in context. This CDR3 is built from 15 residues. V was pared by 4 bases and J by 5 bases, with 16 bases between. Germline V lookup: CDR1 SGHRS, CDR2 YFSETQ. The sample is drawn from a study of blood T cell repertoires in COVID-19. Study summary: There were acute and convalescent COVID-19 samples, and they came from the United States, Italy and Spain. The cDNA or gDNA used as material had been derived from T cells, B-cell-depleted T cells, or PBMCs.

Authors' methods: Nucleated cell counts were estimated from reference gene primer amplification. Only in-frame clones appear in the TCRdb table, and some are missing; sequencing was by immunoSEQ multiplex PCR. The DNA was the basis for D and trimming; V, J and clone size are from that table. The table shows 55,000 to 65,000 clones, with almost 90% occurring only once. The sequenced sample consisted of peripheral blood. This rearrangement joins TRBV5-1 to TRBJ1-5, with D possibly matching TRBD1 (6 bases). The TCR was taken from a man in his fifties or sixties with acute or convalescent COVID-19. CDR3 protein: CASSLAGVPYQPQHF. For the CDR3, the DNA is TGCGCCAGCAGCCTGGCAGGGGTCCCCTATCAGCCCCAGCATTTT.